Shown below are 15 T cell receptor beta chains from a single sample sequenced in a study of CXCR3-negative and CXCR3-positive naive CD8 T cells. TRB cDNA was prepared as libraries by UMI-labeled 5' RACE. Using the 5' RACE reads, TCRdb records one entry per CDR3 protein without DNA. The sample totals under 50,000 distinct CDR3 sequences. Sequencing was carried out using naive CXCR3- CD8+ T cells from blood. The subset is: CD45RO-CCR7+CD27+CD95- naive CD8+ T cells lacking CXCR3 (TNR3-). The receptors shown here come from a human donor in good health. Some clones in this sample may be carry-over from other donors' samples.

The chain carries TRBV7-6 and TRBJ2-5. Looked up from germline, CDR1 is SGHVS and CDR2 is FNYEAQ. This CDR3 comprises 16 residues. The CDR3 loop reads CASSLVGQLYQETQYF.

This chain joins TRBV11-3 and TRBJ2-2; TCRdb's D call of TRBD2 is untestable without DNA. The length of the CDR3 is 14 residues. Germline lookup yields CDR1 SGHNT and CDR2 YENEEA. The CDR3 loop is CASTETSNTGELFF.

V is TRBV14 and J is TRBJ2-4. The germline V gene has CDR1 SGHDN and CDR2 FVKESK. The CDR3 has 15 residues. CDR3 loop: CASSLTSAAKNIQYF.

CDR3 amino acids: CASSVSGGQGYNEQFF. The chain joins TRBV7-9 to TRBJ2-1; the D gene TCRdb calls, TRBD1, cannot be checked with no DNA. Germline loops: CDR1 SEHNR, CDR2 FQNEAQ (reference sequence). This CDR3 has 16 amino acids.

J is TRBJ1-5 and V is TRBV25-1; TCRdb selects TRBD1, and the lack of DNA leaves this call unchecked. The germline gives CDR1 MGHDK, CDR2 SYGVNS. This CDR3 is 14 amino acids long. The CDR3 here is CASSGGGSNQPQHF.

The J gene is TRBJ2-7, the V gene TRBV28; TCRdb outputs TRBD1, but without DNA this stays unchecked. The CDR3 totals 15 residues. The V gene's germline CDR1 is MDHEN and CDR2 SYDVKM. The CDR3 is CASTTLAGAPGEQYF. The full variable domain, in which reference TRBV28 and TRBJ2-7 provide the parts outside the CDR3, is DVKVTQSSRYLVKRTGEKVFLECVQDMDHENMFWYRQDPGLGLRLIYFSYDVKMKEKGDIPEGYSVSREKKERFSLILESASTNQTSMYLCASTTLAGAPGEQYFGPGTRLTVT.

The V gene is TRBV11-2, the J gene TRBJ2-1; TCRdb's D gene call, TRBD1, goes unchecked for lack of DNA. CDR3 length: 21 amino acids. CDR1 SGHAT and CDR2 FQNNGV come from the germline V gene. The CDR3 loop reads CASSLVIIPGGDYGSYNEQFF.

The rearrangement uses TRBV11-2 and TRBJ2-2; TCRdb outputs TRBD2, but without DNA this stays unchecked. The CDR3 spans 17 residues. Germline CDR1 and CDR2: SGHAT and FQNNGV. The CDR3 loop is CASSDRAGGPDTGELFF.

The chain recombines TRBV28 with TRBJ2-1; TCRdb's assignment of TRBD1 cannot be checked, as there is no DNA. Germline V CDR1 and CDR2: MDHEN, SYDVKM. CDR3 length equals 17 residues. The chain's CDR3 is CASSPGTGGLAQNEQFF.

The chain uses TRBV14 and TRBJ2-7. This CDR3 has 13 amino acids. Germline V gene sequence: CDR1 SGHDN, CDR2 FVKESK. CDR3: CASSQDSVLKQYF.

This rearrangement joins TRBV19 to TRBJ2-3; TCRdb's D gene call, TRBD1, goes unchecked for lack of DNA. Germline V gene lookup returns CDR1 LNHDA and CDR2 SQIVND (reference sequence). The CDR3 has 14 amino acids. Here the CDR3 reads CVSGTGLAPDTQYF.

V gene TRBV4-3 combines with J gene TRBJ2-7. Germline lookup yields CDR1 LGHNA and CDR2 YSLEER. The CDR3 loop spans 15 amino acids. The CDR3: CASSQDLGPSYEQYF.

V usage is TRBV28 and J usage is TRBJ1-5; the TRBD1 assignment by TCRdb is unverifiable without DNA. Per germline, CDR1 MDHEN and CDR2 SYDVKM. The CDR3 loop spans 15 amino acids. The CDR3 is CASSVWTGGGQPQHF.

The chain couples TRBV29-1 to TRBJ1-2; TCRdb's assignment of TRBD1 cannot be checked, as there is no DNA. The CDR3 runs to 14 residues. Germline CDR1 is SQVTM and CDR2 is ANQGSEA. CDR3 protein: CSVEGGRVHYGYTF.

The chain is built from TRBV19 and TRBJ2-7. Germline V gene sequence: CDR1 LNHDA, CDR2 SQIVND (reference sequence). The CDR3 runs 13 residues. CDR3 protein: CASSLGSAYEQYF.